A single sample gave rise to the 21 T cell receptor beta chains below, sequenced in a study of blood T cell repertoires in COVID-19. Assay used: immunoSEQ multiplex PCR; TCRdb lists only in-frame clones, some missing. Of hundreds of thousands of clones listed, about 82% are singletons. Source material: PBMCs or T cells enriched from blood (not recorded which). These receptors were collected from a woman between 45 and 65 years old who had recovered from COVID-19.

V gene TRBV19 combines with J gene TRBJ2-7; 10 bases match TRBD2. CDR1 and CDR2 (germline): LNHDA, SQIVND (reference sequence). The CDR3 sequence is 15 residues long. Trimming cost V 2 bases and J 7 bases; bases outside gene matches: 8. The CDR3: CASSISSGGVSEQYF. Here the CDR3 DNA reads TGTGCCAGTAGTATATCTAGCGGGGGCGTTTCGGAGCAGTACTTC.

The chain is built from TRBV7-2 and TRBJ2-1, with D unclear. This CDR3 contains 14 residues. The V gene lost 1 base and the J gene lost 3 bases, with 7 bases spanning the gap. Germline-derived CDR1 and CDR2 are SGHTA and FQGNSA. The CDR3 here is CASSLVSSYNEQFF. In nucleotides, the CDR3 is TGTGCCAGCAGCTTAGTGAGTAGCTACAATGAGCAGTTCTTC.

J is TRBJ1-5 and V is TRBV9, with a weak D call TRBD1 (6 bases). CDR1 and CDR2 from the germline V gene are SGDLS and YYNGEE. This CDR3 region has 14 residues. V dropped 4 bases and J dropped 2 bases, with 10 bases sitting between them. The CDR3 reads CASSLQGGNQPQHF. The CDR3 nucleotides read TGTGCCAGCAGCTTACAGGGAGGCAATCAGCCCCAGCATTTT. Full variable domain (outside the CDR3, taken from reference TRBV9 and TRBJ1-5): DSGVTQTPKHLITATGQRVTLRCSPRSGDLSVYWYQQSLDQGLQFLIQYYNGEERAKGNILERFSAQQFPDLHSELNLSSLELGDSALYFCASSLQGGNQPQHFGDGTRLSIL.

J is TRBJ1-1 and V is TRBV4-3, with TRBD1 matching over 9 bases. The CDR3 consists of 17 residues. Germline V gene lookup returns CDR1 LGHNA and CDR2 YSLEER. J lost 3 bases, V lost 3 bases, and 11 bases had no gene match. For the CDR3, the DNA is TGCGCCAGCAGCCAGGGGGGACAGGGTATATCGGACACTGAAGCTTTCTTT. This encodes CASSQGGQGISDTEAFF.

Only one count was recorded for this clone. The V and J genes are TRBV5-1 and TRBJ1-6; the D gene is possibly TRBD1 (5 bases). CDR3 length: 17 residues. CDR1 is SGHRS and CDR2 is YFSETQ in the germline V gene. V lost 0 bases and J lost 10, with 20 bases in between. For the CDR3, the DNA is TGCGCCAGCAGCTTGGAAGGGTTTGGCGGGGGGGGATCACCCCTCCACTTT. Protein product: CASSLEGFGGGGSPLHF.

The V gene is TRBV20-1, the J gene TRBJ1-1; no definite D call. CDR1 is DFQATT, CDR2 SNEGSKA, per germline (reference sequence). This CDR3 region has 8 residues. The germline V and J ends were trimmed by 8 bases and 11 bases, with 9 bases remaining between them. CDR3 region: CSSGGAFF. In nucleotides, the CDR3 is TGCAGTTCCGGAGGGGCTTTCTTT.

This chain links TRBV19 with TRBJ2-2; D might be TRBD1 (7 bases). There are 16 residues in the CDR3. V was cut by 5 bases and J by 2 bases, with 15 bases left in between. In germline, CDR1 is LNHDA, CDR2 SQIVND (reference sequence). CDR3 nucleotide sequence: TGTGCCAGTAGTCTAGGAGGGGGCCTAAACACCGGGGAGCTGTTTTTT. Its translation: CASSLGGGLNTGELFF. Based on the CDR3 plus reference TRBV19 and TRBJ2-2, the full variable domain is DGGITQSPKYLFRKEGQNVTLSCEQNLNHDAMYWYRQDPGQGLRLIYYSQIVNDFQKGDIAEGYSVSREKKESFPLTVTSAQKNPTAFYLCASSLGGGLNTGELFFGEGSRLTVL.

The chain links TRBV19 to TRBJ1-2, with unresolved D. Trimming removed 5 bases from V and 5 bases from J, with 12 bases in between. The CDR3 runs 13 residues. CDR1 and CDR2 from the germline V gene are LNHDA and SQIVND (reference sequence). CDR3: CASSPFDYYGYTF. For the CDR3, the DNA is TGTGCCAGTAGTCCGTTCGACTATTATGGCTACACCTTC.

The V gene is TRBV4-1, the J gene TRBJ1-6, with a tentative D call TRBD1 (5 bases). The CDR3 consists of 12 residues. V gave up 1 base and J gave up 13 bases, with 8 bases separating them. Germline CDR1 MGHRA, CDR2 YSYEKL. The CDR3 spells CASSQGGGPLHF. In DNA, the CDR3 is TGCGCCAGCAGCCAAGGGGGGGGTCCCCTCCACTTT.

The CDR3 nucleotides are TGTGCCAGCAGCCCGAGGGAGGGTAGGACTGAAGCTTTCTTT. Protein: CASSPREGRTEAFF. This rearrangement joins TRBV7-8 to TRBJ1-1; D remains ambiguous. Deletions cut 5 bases from V and 5 bases from J, with 15 bases between. The length of the CDR3 is 14 residues. Germline V CDR1 and CDR2: SGHVS, FQNEAQ.

In the case of this clone: Other DNA sequences in the same sample also yield this CDR3. This chain links TRBV6-5 with TRBJ1-5; D perhaps matches TRBD1 (5 bases). The germline V and J ends were trimmed by 5 bases and 2 bases, with 13 bases remaining between them. The CDR3 has 15 amino acids. CDR1 is MNHEY, CDR2 SVGAGI, per germline. The CDR3, as DNA: TGTGCCAGCAGTCGGGACCGGGGGGGCAATCAGCCCCAGCATTTT. Translating gives CASSRDRGGNQPQHF.

This chain uses TRBV4-1 with TRBJ1-1, with D possibly being TRBD1 (5 bases). This CDR3 region has 14 residues. The V gene lost 1 base and the J gene lost 5 bases, with 11 bases spanning the gap. In germline, CDR1 is MGHRA, CDR2 YSYEKL. The CDR3 sequence: CASSQVGGRTEAFF. For the CDR3, the DNA is TGCGCCAGCAGCCAAGTTGGGGGGAGGACTGAAGCTTTCTTT.

The V call is TRBV5-1, the J call TRBJ2-1; 7 bases are shared with TRBD2. V shed 6 bases and J 2 bases; nucleotides not matched to a gene: 8. Per germline, CDR1 SGHRS and CDR2 YFSETQ. The CDR3 contains 15 residues. The CDR3 loop reads CASTLGGTTYNEQFF. The CDR3 region has the DNA TGCGCCAGCACCCTGGGGGGGACTACCTACAATGAGCAGTTCTTC.

The chain recombines TRBV20-1 with TRBJ1-2, with D unclear. CDR1 is DFQATT, CDR2 SNEGSKA, per germline (reference sequence). The ends were cut back, 3 bases at V and 13 bases at J, with 12 bases in the middle. CDR3 length: 10 residues. The CDR3 DNA follows: TGCAGTGCTAGGGTGGGAGCACCCACCTTC. Protein product: CSARVGAPTF.

J is TRBJ1-2 and V is TRBV6-5, with unresolved D. Germline assignment: CDR1 MNHEY and CDR2 SVGAGI. This CDR3 has 14 residues. The V gene lost 7 bases and the J gene lost 3 bases, with 15 bases spanning the gap. CDR3 nucleotides: TGTGCCAGCAAAGAGGGTTCGACGGACTATGGCTACACCTTC. Amino acid sequence: CASKEGSTDYGYTF.

V and J are TRBV19 and TRBJ1-5, with D possibly matching TRBD1 (6 bases). This CDR3 region has 16 residues. Germline assignment: CDR1 LNHDA and CDR2 SQIVND (reference sequence). Trimming took 5 bases from V and 3 from J, leaving 17 bases between them. DNA of the CDR3: TGTGCCAGTAGTCCCGGACAGAGCCTACTCAATCAGCCCCAGCATTTT. It encodes CASSPGQSLLNQPQHF. Full variable domain (remainder filled in from reference TRBV19 and TRBJ1-5): DGGITQSPKYLFRKEGQNVTLSCEQNLNHDAMYWYRQDPGQGLRLIYYSQIVNDFQKGDIAEGYSVSREKKESFPLTVTSAQKNPTAFYLCASSPGQSLLNQPQHFGDGTRLSIL.

The chain couples TRBV19 to TRBJ2-1; D is perhaps TRBD1 (6 bases). The CDR3 is 16 amino acids. V gave up 5 bases and J gave up 0 bases, with 14 bases separating them. CDR1 LNHDA and CDR2 SQIVND come from the germline V gene (reference sequence). DNA of the CDR3: TGTGCCAGTAGTTCGGGGACATTTAGCTCCTACAATGAGCAGTTCTTC. Residues: CASSSGTFSSYNEQFF.

The sample holds one count of this clone. The rearrangement links TRBV7-8 to TRBJ2-5; TRBD2 matches 14 bases. Germline V CDR1 and CDR2: SGHVS, FQNEAQ. This CDR3 spans 16 amino acids. Trimming cost V 5 bases and J 7 bases; bases outside gene matches: 9. CDR3 region: CASSRVTSGGAVTQYF. As DNA, the CDR3 is TGTGCCAGCAGCCGAGTGACTAGCGGGGGGGCGGTGACCCAGTACTTC.

The J gene is TRBJ2-7, the V gene TRBV6-6; 9 nucleotides line up with TRBD2. With 5 bases clipped from V and 2 bases from J, the junction kept 7 bases outside the gene matches. The CDR3 contains 15 residues. CDR1 and CDR2 (germline): MNHNY, SVGAGI (reference sequence). The CDR3 reads CASSDGVAGAYEQYF. DNA for the CDR3: TGTGCCAGCAGTGACGGGGTAGCGGGAGCCTACGAGCAGTACTTC.

The rearrangement links TRBV5-8 to TRBJ1-4, with 8 bases aligning to TRBD1. CDR1 and CDR2 from the germline V gene are SGHTS and YDEGEE. This CDR3 has 16 amino acids. V trimming: 0 bases; J trimming: 8 bases; junction bases outside the gene matches: 9. The CDR3 reads CASSLGTGKTREKLFF. The CDR3 bases are TGTGCCAGCAGCTTGGGGACAGGGAAGACGCGGGAAAAACTGTTTTTT.

The chain joins TRBV9 to TRBJ2-3; D is unclear. The CDR3 runs to 15 residues. Deletions cut 3 bases from V and 2 bases from J, with 13 bases between. Germline V gives CDR1 SGDLS, CDR2 YYNGEE. DNA of the CDR3: TGTGCCAGCAGCGCTGGAGTGTGGGTCACAGATACGCAGTATTTT. Translating gives CASSAGVWVTDTQYF.